This T cell receptor beta chain was captured by sequencing in a study of blood T cells in healthy people across ages. In this sample, this clonotype turned up many times. For the second PCR, which ran for about 7 to 11 cycles, a sample-barcoded 5' primer and a J-beta primer mix were used. TCRdb re-called the 5' RACE reads with MiXCR, one entry per CDR3 protein. The table has around 1,600,000 distinct CDR3 sequences, less than 45% seen once. The CDR3 is 14 amino acids. V lost 4 bases to trimming and J lost 0 bases, with 9 bases between them. This receptor was taken from a woman aged 18-30 years in good health. Sequencing input: blood. V gene TRBV12-3 or TRBV12-4 combines with J gene TRBJ1-2; D may be TRBD1 (5 bases). The CDR3 DNA sequence: TGTGCCAGCAGTTCGCAGGGACCTAACTATGGCTACACCTTC. It translates to CASSSQGPNYGYTF.